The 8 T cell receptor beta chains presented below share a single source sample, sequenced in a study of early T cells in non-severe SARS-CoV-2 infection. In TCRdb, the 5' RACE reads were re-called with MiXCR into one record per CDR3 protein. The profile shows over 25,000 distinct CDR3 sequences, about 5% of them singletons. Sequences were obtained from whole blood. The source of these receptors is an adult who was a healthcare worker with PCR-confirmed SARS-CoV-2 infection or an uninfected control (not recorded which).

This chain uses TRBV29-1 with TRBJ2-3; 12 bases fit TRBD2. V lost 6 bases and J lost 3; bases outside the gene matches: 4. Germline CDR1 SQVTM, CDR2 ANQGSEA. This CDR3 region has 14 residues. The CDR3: CSVASGGATDTQYF. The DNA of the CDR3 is TGCAGCGTGGCTAGCGGGGGGGCGACAGATACGCAGTATTTT.

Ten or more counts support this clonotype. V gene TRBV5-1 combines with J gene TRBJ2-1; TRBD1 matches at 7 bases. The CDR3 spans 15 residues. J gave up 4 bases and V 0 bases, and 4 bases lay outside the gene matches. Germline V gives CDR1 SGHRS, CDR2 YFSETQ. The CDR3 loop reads CASSLDLDRYNEQFF. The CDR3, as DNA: TGCGCCAGCAGCTTGGATTTGGACAGGTACAATGAGCAGTTCTTC.

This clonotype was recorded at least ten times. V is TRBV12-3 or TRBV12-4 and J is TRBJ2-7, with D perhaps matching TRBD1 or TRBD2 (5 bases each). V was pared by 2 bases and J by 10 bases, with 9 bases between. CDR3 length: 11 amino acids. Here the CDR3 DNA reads TGTGCCAGCAGTTTACTCGGGGCTCAGTACTTC. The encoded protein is CASSLLGAQYF.

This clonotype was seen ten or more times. The CDR3 DNA reads as TGCGCCAGCAGCCAAGATCGGGGAAGGTATGGCTACACCTTC. Translating gives CASSQDRGRYGYTF. This chain connects TRBV4-3 to TRBJ1-2; no clear D. The V gene lost 0 bases and the J gene lost 5 bases, with 10 bases spanning the gap. Per the germline V gene, CDR1 is LGHNA and CDR2 is YSLEER. This CDR3 is built from 14 residues.

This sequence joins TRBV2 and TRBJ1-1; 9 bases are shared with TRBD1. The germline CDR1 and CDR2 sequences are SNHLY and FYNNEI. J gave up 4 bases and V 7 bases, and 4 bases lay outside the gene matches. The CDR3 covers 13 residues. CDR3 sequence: CASKGTGLTEAFF. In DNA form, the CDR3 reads TGTGCCAGCAAGGGGACAGGGCTCACTGAAGCTTTCTTT. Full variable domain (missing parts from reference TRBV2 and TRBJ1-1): EPEVTQTPSHQVTQMGQEVILRCVPISNHLYFYWYRQILGQKVEFLVSFYNNEISEKSEIFDDQFSVERPDGSNFTLKIRSTKLEDSAMYFCASKGTGLTEAFFGQGTRLTVV.

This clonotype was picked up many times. CDR3 region: CATSDLRQGYTF. In DNA, the CDR3 is TGTGCCACCAGTGATTTGCGACAGGGCTACACCTTC. V usage is TRBV24-1 and J usage is TRBJ1-2, with D perhaps TRBD1 (5 bases). Trimming took off 0 bases at V and 8 bases at J, with 6 bases between the two ends. The CDR3 has 12 residues. Germline V gene sequence: CDR1 KGHDR, CDR2 SFDVKD.

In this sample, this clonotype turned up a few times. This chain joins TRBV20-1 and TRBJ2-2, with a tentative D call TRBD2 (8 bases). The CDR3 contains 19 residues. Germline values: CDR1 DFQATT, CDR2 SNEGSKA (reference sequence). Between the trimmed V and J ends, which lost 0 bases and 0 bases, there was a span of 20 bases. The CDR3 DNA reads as TGCAGTGCTAGAGACCAGACAGGGACTAGACCGACGAACACCGGGGAGCTGTTTTTT. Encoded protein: CSARDQTGTRPTNTGELFF.

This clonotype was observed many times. Written as DNA, the CDR3 is TGTGCCAGCAGCACGACGGGGGAGCCCCAGCATTTT. As protein: CASSTTGEPQHF. The chain combines TRBV7-2 with TRBJ1-5; D is perhaps TRBD1 (5 bases). This CDR3 is 12 amino acids long. Between the trimmed V and J ends, which lost 5 bases and 8 bases, there was a span of 10 bases. Looked up from germline, CDR1 is SGHTA and CDR2 is FQGNSA.